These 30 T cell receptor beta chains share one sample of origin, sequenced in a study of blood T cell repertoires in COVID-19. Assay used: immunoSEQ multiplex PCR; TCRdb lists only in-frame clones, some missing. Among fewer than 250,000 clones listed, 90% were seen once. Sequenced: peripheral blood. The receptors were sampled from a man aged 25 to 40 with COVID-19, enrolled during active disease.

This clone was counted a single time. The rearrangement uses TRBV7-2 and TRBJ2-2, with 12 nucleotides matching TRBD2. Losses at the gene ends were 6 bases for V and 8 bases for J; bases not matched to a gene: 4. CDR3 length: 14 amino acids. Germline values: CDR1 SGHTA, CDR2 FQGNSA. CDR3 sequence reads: CASRTSGRLGELFF. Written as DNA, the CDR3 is TGTGCCAGCAGGACTAGCGGGAGATTAGGGGAGCTGTTTTTT.

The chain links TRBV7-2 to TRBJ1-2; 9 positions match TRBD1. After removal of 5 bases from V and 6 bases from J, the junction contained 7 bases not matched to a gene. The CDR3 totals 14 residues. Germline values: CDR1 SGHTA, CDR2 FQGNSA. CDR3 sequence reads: CASSRDRALHGYTF. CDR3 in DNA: TGTGCCAGCAGCCGGGACAGGGCCCTCCATGGCTACACCTTC.

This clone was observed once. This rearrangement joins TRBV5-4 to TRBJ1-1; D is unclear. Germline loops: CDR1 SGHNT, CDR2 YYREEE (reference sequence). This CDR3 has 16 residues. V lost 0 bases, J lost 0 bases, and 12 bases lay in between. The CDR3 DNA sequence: TGTGCCAGCAGCTTGGGGGGAGGAGGGATGAACACTGAAGCTTTCTTT. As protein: CASSLGGGGMNTEAFF.

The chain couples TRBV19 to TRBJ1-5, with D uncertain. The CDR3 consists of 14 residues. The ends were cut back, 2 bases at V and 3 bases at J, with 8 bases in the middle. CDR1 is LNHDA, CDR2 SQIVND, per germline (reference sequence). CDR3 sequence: CASSITGLNQPQHF. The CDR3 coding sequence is TGTGCCAGTAGTATAACCGGTCTCAATCAGCCCCAGCATTTT.

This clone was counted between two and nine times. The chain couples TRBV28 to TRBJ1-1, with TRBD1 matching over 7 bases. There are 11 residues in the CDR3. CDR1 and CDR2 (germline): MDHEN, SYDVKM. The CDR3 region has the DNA TGTGCATCGACAGGGCGGATTGAAGCTTTCTTT. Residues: CASTGRIEAFF.

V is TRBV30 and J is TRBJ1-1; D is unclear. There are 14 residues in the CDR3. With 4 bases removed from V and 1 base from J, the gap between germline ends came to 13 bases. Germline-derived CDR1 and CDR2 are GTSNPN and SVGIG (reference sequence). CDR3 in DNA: TGTGCCTGGACCGTAGGTCGGGGGAACACTGAAGCTTTCTTT. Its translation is CAWTVGRGNTEAFF.

CDR3 sequence reads: CASSLGTASNQPQHF. CDR3 DNA: TGCGCCAGCAGCTTGGGGACAGCTAGCAATCAGCCCCAGCATTTT. The chain recombines TRBV5-1 with TRBJ1-5; the D gene is possibly TRBD1 (6 bases). V dropped 0 bases and J dropped 0 bases, with 7 bases sitting between them. Germline V gene sequence: CDR1 SGHRS, CDR2 YFSETQ. The CDR3 covers 15 residues.

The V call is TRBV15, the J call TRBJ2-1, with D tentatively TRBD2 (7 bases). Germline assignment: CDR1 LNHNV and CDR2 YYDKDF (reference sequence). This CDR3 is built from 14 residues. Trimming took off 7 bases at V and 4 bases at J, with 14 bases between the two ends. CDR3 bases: TGTGCCACCAAGGGGGGGGCTATGTACAATGAGCAGTTCTTC. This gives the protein CATKGGAMYNEQFF.

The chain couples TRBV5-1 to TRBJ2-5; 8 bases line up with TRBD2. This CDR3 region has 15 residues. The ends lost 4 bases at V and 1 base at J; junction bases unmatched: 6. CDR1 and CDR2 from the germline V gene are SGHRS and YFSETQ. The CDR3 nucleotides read TGCGCCAGCAGCCTGGGGACTAGGGGCCAAGAGACCCAGTACTTC. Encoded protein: CASSLGTRGQETQYF.

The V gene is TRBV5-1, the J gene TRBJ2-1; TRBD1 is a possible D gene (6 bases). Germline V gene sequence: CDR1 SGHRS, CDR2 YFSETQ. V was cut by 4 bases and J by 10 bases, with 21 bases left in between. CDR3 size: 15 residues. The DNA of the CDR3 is TGCGCCAGCAGCGACACGGGACATATAATTTCGGAGCAGTTCTTC. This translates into CASSDTGHIISEQFF. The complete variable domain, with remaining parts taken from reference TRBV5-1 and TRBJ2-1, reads KAGVTQTPRYLIKTRGQQVTLSCSPISGHRSVSWYQQTPGQGLQFLFEYFSETQRNKGNFPGRFSGRQFSNSRSEMNVSTLELGDSALYLCASSDTGHIISEQFFGPGTRLTVL.

The CDR3 sequence: CASSSRSGGYGYTF. The DNA for the CDR3 is TGTGCCAGCAGCTCCCGCTCAGGGGGTTATGGCTACACCTTC. This rearrangement joins TRBV28 to TRBJ1-2; 7 bases align to TRBD1. Germline assignment: CDR1 MDHEN and CDR2 SYDVKM. The junction had 9 bases not matched to a gene; V was cut back by 6 bases and J by 5 bases. The CDR3 covers 14 residues.

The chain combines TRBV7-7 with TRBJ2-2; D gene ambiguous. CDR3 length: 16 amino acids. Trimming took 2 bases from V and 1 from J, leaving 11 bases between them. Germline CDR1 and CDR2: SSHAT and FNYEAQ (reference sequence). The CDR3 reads CASSLTVPGNTGELFF. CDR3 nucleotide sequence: TGTGCCAGCAGCTTAACTGTGCCGGGGAACACCGGGGAGCTGTTTTTT.

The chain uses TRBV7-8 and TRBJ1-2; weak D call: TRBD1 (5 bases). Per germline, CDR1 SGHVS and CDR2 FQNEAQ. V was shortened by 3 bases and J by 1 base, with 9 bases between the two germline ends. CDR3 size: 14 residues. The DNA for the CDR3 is TGTGCCAGCAGCTTGCAGGGCCTTAACTATGGCTACACCTTC. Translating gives CASSLQGLNYGYTF. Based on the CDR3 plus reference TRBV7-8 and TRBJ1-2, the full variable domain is GAGVSQSPRYKVAKRGQDVALRCDPISGHVSLFWYQQALGQGPEFLTYFQNEAQLDKSGLPSDRFFAERPEGSVSTLKIQRTQQEDSAVYLCASSLQGLNYGYTFGSGTRLTVV.

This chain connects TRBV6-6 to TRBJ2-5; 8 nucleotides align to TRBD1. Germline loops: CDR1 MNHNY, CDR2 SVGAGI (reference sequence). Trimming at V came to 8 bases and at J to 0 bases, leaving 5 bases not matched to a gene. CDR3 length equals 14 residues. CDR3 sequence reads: CASWDRYNQETQYF. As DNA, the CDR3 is TGTGCCAGCTGGGACAGGTATAACCAAGAGACCCAGTACTTC.

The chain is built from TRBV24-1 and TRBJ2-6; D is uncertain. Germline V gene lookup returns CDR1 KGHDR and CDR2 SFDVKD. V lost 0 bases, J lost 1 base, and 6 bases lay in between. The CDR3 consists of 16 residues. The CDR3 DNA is TGTGCCACCAGTGATTTGCGGAGTTCTGGGGCCAACGTCCTGACTTTC. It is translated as CATSDLRSSGANVLTF.

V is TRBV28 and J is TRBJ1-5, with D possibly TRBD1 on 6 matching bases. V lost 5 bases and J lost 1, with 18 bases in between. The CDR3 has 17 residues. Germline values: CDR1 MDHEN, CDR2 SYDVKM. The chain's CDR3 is CASSPPTGRTSNQPQHF. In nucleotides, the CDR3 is TGTGCCAGCAGTCCCCCGACAGGACGAACGAGCAATCAGCCCCAGCATTTT. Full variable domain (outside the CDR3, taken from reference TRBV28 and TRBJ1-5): DVKVTQSSRYLVKRTGEKVFLECVQDMDHENMFWYRQDPGLGLRLIYFSYDVKMKEKGDIPEGYSVSREKKERFSLILESASTNQTSMYLCASSPPTGRTSNQPQHFGDGTRLSIL.

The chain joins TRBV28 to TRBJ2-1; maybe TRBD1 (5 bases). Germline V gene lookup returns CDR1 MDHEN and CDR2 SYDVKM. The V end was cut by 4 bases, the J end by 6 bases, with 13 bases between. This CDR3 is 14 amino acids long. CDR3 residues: CASSSRVEGNEQFF. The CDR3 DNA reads TGTGCCAGCAGTTCCAGGGTGGAAGGCAATGAGCAGTTCTTC.

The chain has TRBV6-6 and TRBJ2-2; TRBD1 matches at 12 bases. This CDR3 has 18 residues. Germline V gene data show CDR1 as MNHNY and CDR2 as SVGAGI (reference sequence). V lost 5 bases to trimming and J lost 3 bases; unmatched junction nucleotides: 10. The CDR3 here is CASSRRDRGRRYTGELFF. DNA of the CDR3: TGTGCCAGCAGTCGACGGGACAGGGGGCGTCGATACACCGGGGAGCTGTTTTTT.

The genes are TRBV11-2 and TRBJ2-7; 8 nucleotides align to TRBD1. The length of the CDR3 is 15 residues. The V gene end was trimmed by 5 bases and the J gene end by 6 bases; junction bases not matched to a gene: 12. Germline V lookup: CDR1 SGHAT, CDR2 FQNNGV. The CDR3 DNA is TGTGCCAGCAGCCAGGGAGGCGCAGGGGGCGCCGAGCAGTACTTC. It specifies CASSQGGAGGAEQYF.

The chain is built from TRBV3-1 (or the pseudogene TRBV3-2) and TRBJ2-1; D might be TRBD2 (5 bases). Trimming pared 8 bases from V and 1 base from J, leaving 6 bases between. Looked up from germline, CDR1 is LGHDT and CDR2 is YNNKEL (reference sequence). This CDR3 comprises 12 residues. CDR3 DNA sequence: TGTGCCAGCGGGAGTTCCTACAATGAGCAGTTCTTC. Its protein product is CASGSSYNEQFF.

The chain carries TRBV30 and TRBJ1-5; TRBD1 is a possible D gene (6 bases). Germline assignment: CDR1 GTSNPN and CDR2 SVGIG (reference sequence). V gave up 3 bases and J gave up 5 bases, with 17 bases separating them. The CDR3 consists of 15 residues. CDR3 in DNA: TGTGCCTGGAGAGCCATCAACAGGGCTGATCAGCCCCAGCATTTT. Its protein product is CAWRAINRADQPQHF.

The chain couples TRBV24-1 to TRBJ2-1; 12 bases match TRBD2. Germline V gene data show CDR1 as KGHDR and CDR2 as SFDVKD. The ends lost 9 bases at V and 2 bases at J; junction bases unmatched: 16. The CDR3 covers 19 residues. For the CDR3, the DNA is TGTGCCACCGCACCCTCGAGGCTAGCGGGGGGGCGGACCTACAATGAGCAGTTCTTC. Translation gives CATAPSRLAGGRTYNEQFF.

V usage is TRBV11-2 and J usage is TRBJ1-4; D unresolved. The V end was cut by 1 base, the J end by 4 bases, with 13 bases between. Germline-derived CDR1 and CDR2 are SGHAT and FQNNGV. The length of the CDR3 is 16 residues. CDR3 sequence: CASSLARGRINEKLFF. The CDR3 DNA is TGTGCCAGCAGCTTAGCGCGAGGGAGGATTAATGAAAAACTGTTTTTT.

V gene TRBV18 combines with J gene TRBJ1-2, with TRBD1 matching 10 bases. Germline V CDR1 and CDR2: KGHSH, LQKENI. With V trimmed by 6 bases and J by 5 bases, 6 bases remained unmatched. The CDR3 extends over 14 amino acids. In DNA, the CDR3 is TGTGCCAGCTCTTGGGACAGGGGAATATATGGCTACACCTTC. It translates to CASSWDRGIYGYTF.

DNA for the CDR3: TGTGCCAGCAGACCTGGGGGCGACTACGAGCAGTACTTC. Its translation: CASRPGGDYEQYF. The chain recombines TRBV7-9 with TRBJ2-7; tentative D call: TRBD1 (6 bases). Trimming took 6 bases from V and 3 from J, leaving 12 bases between them. Per the germline V gene, CDR1 is SEHNR and CDR2 is FQNEAQ (reference sequence). The CDR3 has 13 residues.

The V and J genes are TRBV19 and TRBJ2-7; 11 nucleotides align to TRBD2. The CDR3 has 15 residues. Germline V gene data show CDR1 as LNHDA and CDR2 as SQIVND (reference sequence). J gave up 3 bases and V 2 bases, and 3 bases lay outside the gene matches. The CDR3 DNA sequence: TGTGCCAGTAGTATAACTAGCGGGAGTGGCTACGAGCAGTACTTC. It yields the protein CASSITSGSGYEQYF.

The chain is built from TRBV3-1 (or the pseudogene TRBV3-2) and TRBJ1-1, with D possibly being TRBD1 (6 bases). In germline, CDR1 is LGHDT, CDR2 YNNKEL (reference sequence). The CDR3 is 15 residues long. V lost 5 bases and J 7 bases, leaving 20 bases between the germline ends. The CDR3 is CASSSRIGPRGEAFF. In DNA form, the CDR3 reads TGTGCCAGCAGCAGCCGGATCGGCCCCAGGGGTGAAGCTTTCTTT.

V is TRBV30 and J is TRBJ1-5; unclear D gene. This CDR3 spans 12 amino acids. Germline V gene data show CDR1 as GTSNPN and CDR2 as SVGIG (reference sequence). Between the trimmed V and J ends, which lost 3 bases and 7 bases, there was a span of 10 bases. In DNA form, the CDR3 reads TGTGCCTGGAGAGCCGGAGGCCAGCCCCAGCATTTT. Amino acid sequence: CAWRAGGQPQHF. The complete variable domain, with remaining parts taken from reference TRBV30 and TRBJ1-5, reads SQTIHQWPATLVQPVGSPLSLECTVEGTSNPNLYWYRQAAGRGLQLLFYSVGIGQISSEVPQNLSASRPQDRQFILSSKKLLLSDSGFYLCAWRAGGQPQHFGDGTRLSIL.

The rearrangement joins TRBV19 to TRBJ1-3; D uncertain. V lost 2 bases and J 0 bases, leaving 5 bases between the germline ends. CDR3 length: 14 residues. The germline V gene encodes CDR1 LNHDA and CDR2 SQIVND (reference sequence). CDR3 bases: TGTGCCAGTAGTATAAAGAGCTCTGGAAACACCATATATTTT. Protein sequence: CASSIKSSGNTIYF.

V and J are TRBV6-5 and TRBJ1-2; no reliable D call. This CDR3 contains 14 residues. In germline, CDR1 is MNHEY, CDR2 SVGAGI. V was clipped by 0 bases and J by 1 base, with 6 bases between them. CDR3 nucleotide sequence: TGTGCCAGCAGTTACTCGAGGAATAACTATGGCTACACCTTC. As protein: CASSYSRNNYGYTF.